This T cell receptor (beta chain) appears in the sequencing data of a study of identical twins. TCRdb itself ran the 5' RACE reads through MiXCR, one entry per CDR3 protein. Altogether under 800,000 distinct CDR3 sequences are present, 21% being singletons, with the ten largest covering over 4%. Study conclusions and caveats: The models systematically underestimated how much out-of-frame TCR alpha was shared in monozygotic twins. Abundant cord blood beta clonotypes carried fewer insertions; memory repertoires showed none.

This clonotype appeared many times. Antigen: not known. A junction boundary mismatches the germline segment, possibly from a read error. These sequences were also reported in another study, on T cells expressing NK-cell markers. That paper adds: Top CD8+ clonotypes included the dominant CD3+CD56+NKG2C+ clonotypes in six donors. In a handful of donors, dominant clonotypes made up about 25-65% of CD3+CD56-NKG2C+ cells.

The material sequenced was PBMCs. This receptor was obtained from a woman between 18 and 29 years old in good health.

CDR3 DNA: TGCGCCAGCAGCCCCGGACTAGCGGACAATGAGCAGTTCTTC. Residues: CASSPGLADNEQFF. The chain combines TRBV11-2 with TRBJ2-1; 10 bases match TRBD2. This CDR3 has 14 residues. Germline CDR1 is SGHAT and CDR2 is FQNNGV.